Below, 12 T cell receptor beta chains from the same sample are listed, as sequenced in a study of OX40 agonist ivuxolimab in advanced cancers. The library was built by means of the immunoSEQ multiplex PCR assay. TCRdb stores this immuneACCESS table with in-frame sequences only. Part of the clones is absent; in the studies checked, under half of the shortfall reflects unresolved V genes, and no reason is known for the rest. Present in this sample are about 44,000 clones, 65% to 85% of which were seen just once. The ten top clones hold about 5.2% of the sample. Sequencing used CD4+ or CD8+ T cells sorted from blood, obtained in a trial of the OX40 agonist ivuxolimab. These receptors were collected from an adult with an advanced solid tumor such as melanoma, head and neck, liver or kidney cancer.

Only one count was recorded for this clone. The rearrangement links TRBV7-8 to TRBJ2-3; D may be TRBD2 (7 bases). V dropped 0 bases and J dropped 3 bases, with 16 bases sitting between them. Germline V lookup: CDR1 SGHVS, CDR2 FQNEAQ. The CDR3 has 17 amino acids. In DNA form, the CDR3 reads TGTGCCAGCAGCTTAGCGGAGGGGAGGGGGGTAACAGATACGCAGTATTTT. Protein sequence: CASSLAEGRGVTDTQYF.

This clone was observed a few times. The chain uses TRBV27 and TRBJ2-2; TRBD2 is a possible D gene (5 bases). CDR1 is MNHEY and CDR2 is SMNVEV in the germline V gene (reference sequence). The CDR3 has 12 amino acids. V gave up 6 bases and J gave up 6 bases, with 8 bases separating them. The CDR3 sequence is CASRSRAGELFF. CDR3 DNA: TGTGCCAGCAGATCGAGGGCCGGGGAGCTGTTTTTT.

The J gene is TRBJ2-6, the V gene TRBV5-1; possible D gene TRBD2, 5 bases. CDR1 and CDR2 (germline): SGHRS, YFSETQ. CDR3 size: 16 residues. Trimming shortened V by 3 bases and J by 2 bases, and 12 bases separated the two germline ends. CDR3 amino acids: CASSSVAGTGANVLTF. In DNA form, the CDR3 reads TGCGCCAGCAGCTCCGTTGCCGGGACTGGGGCCAACGTCCTGACTTTC.

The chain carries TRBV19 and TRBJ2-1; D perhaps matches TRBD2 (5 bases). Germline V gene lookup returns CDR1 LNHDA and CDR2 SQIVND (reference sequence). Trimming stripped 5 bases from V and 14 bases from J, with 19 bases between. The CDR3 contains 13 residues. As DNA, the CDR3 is TGTGCCAGTAGTTTCTCGGCGTATACTAGTAAGTTCTTC. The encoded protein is CASSFSAYTSKFF. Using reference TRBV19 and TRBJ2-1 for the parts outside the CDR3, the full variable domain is DGGITQSPKYLFRKEGQNVTLSCEQNLNHDAMYWYRQDPGQGLRLIYYSQIVNDFQKGDIAEGYSVSREKKESFPLTVTSAQKNPTAFYLCASSFSAYTSKFFGPGTRLTVL.

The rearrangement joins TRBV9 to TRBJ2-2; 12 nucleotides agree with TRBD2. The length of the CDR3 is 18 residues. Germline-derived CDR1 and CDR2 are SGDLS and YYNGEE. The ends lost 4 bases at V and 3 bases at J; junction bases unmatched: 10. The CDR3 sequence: CASSLRLAGAGDTGELFF. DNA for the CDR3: TGTGCCAGCAGCCTAAGACTAGCGGGGGCTGGGGACACCGGGGAGCTGTTTTTT.

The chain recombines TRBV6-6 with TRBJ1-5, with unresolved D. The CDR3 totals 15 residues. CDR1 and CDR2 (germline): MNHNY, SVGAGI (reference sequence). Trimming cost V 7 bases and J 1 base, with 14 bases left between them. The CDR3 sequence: CASTEVAGSNQPQHF. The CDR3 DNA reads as TGTGCCAGCACCGAAGTCGCGGGGAGCAATCAGCCCCAGCATTTT.

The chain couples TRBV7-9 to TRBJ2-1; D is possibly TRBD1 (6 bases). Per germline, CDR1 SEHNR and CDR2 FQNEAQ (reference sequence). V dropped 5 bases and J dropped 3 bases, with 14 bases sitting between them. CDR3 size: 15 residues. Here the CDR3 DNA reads TGTGCCAGCAGCCCAGCCTCACAGGGCTACAATGAGCAGTTCTTC. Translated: CASSPASQGYNEQFF. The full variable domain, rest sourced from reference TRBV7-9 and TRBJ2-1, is DTGVSQNPRHKITKRGQNVTFRCDPISEHNRLYWYRQTLGQGPEFLTYFQNEAQLEKSRLLSDRFSAERPKGSFSTLEIQRTEQGDSAMYLCASSPASQGYNEQFFGPGTRLTVL.

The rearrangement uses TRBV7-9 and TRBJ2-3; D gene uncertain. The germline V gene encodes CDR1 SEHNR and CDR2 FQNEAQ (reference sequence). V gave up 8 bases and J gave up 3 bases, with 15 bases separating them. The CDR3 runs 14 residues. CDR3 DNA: TGTGCCAGCTCCAACGGGCCTGGAACAGATACGCAGTATTTT. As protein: CASSNGPGTDTQYF. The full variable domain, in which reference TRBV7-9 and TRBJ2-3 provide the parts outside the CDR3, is DTGVSQNPRHKITKRGQNVTFRCDPISEHNRLYWYRQTLGQGPEFLTYFQNEAQLEKSRLLSDRFSAERPKGSFSTLEIQRTEQGDSAMYLCASSNGPGTDTQYFGPGTRLTVL.

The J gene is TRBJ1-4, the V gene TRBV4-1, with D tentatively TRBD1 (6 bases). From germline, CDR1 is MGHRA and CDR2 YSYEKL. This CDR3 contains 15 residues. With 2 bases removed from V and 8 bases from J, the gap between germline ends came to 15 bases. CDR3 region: CASSQTTGTGEKLFF. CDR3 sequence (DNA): TGCGCCAGCAGCCAAACTACAGGGACGGGGGAAAAACTGTTTTTT.

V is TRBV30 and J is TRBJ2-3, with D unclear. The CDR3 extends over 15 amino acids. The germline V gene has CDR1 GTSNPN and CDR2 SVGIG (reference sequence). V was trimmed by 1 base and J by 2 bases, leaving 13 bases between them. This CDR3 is CAWSDGRPLTDTQYF. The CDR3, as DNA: TGTGCCTGGAGTGATGGGCGGCCACTCACAGATACGCAGTATTTT. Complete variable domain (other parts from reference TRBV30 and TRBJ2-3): SQTIHQWPATLVQPVGSPLSLECTVEGTSNPNLYWYRQAAGRGLQLLFYSVGIGQISSEVPQNLSASRPQDRQFILSSKKLLLSDSGFYLCAWSDGRPLTDTQYFGPGTRLTVL.

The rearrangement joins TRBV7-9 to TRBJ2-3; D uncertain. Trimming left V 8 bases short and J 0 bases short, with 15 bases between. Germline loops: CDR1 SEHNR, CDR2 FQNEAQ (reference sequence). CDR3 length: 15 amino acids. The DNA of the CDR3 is TGTGCCAGCTCAAAGGGCACATACAGCACAGATACGCAGTATTTT. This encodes CASSKGTYSTDTQYF.

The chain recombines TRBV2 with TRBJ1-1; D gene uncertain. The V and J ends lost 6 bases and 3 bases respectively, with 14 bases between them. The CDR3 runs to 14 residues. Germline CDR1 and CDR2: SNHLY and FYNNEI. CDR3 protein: CASSAVGRDTEAFF. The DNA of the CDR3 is TGTGCCAGCAGCGCGGTGGGAAGGGACACTGAAGCTTTCTTT.